Below, 20 T cell receptor beta chains from the same sample are listed, as sequenced in a study of T cells expressing NK-cell markers. Reprocessing the 5' RACE reads, TCRdb reports a single entry for every CDR3 protein and omits DNA. This sample's clone table lists some 190,000 distinct CDR3 sequences. Sequencing was carried out using blood T cells: a sorted CD56 or NKG2C T cell subset, CD4+ or CD8+ T cells, or bulk PBMC T cells (not recorded which). The receptors were sampled from a man aged 18-70 years in good health.

The chain carries TRBV10-3 and TRBJ2-1; TCRdb indicates TRBD2, and absent DNA this call remains unverified. The germline V gene encodes CDR1 ENHRY and CDR2 SYGVKD. This CDR3 is built from 18 residues. Here the CDR3 reads CATWDRGGSGTSSGEQFF.

The chain combines TRBV2 with TRBJ2-1; the D call of TRBD1 rests on TCRdb alone, since no DNA is present to check it. Per the germline V gene, CDR1 is SNHLY and CDR2 is FYNNEI. CDR3 length: 16 amino acids. The CDR3 loop is CASSEGQGESYNEQFF.

V gene TRBV5-1 combines with J gene TRBJ2-7; the D call of TRBD1 rests on TCRdb alone, since no DNA is present to check it. CDR1 and CDR2 (germline): SGHRS, YFSETQ. The CDR3 contains 14 residues. The CDR3 is CASSSGTGAYEQYF.

V gene TRBV5-4 combines with J gene TRBJ1-6; TCRdb's assignment of TRBD1 cannot be checked, as there is no DNA. Germline V gene data show CDR1 as SGHNT and CDR2 as YYREEE (reference sequence). CDR3 length equals 16 residues. This CDR3 reads CASSDPDISYNSPLHF.

V usage is TRBV5-5 and J usage is TRBJ1-1; no DNA is available, so the TRBD1 call from TCRdb remains unchecked. This CDR3 comprises 14 residues. In germline, CDR1 is SGHKS, CDR2 YYEKEE (reference sequence). The CDR3 loop reads CASSFTGGVSEAFF.

V usage is TRBV6-2 or TRBV6-3 and J usage is TRBJ2-4; TCRdb lists TRBD1, though no DNA is available to test this call. Germline V gene sequence: CDR1 MNHEY, CDR2 SVGEGT. The CDR3 has 19 residues. Here the CDR3 reads CASSYTPGTGSEEFDIQYF.

The chain has TRBV7-8 and TRBJ2-3; the TCRdb call, TRBD1, lacks DNA for checking. The CDR3 is 12 amino acids. Germline values: CDR1 SGHVS, CDR2 FQNEAQ. The CDR3 loop reads CASSSGAGVLYF.

V and J are TRBV15 and TRBJ1-4; TCRdb's D call of TRBD1 is untestable without DNA. Germline V gene lookup returns CDR1 LNHNV and CDR2 YYDKDF (reference sequence). This CDR3 is 16 amino acids long. The CDR3 spells CATSSATGQGNEKLFF.

V gene TRBV2 combines with J gene TRBJ2-1; TCRdb picks TRBD1, but there is no DNA to check that call. The CDR3 runs to 16 residues. Germline loops: CDR1 SNHLY, CDR2 FYNNEI. The chain's CDR3 is CASSAETGIFHNEQFF.

The V and J genes are TRBV9 and TRBJ2-3; TCRdb outputs TRBD2, but without DNA this stays unchecked. Germline V lookup: CDR1 SGDLS, CDR2 YYNGEE. This CDR3 comprises 16 residues. CDR3 region: CASSERSGVGTDTQYF. Supplemented by reference TRBV9 and TRBJ2-3, the full variable domain reads DSGVTQTPKHLITATGQRVTLRCSPRSGDLSVYWYQQSLDQGLQFLIQYYNGEERAKGNILERFSAQQFPDLHSELNLSSLELGDSALYFCASSERSGVGTDTQYFGPGTRLTVL.

The chain has TRBV15 and TRBJ2-1; the D gene TCRdb calls, TRBD1, cannot be checked with no DNA. This CDR3 comprises 17 residues. CDR1 is LNHNV, CDR2 YYDKDF, per germline (reference sequence). CDR3 in amino acids: CATSRPGAGDRSNEQFF.

The V and J genes are TRBV20-1 and TRBJ2-4; the TCRdb D gene call, TRBD1, has no DNA to confirm it. This CDR3 is 14 amino acids long. Germline CDR1 DFQATT, CDR2 SNEGSKA (reference sequence). CDR3 region: CSATPGGEVNIQYF.

The V call is TRBV2, the J call TRBJ2-3; TCRdb names TRBD1, which stays unverified in the absence of DNA. CDR3 length: 17 amino acids. Germline CDR1 SNHLY, CDR2 FYNNEI. The chain's CDR3 is CASSTDRNTLAVDTQYF.

J is TRBJ2-5 and V is TRBV7-8. The CDR3 covers 13 residues. CDR1 is SGHVS and CDR2 is FQNEAQ in the germline V gene. CDR3 loop: CASSADIQETQYF.

This chain links TRBV29-1 with TRBJ2-1; there is no DNA to check the TCRdb D call of TRBD2. Germline V gene lookup returns CDR1 SQVTM and CDR2 ANQGSEA. The CDR3 is 18 amino acids. The CDR3 spells CSVEGMTSGGNWYNEQFF.

The J gene is TRBJ1-5, the V gene TRBV27. The CDR3 length is 15 residues. Germline CDR1 reads MNHEY; CDR2 reads SMNVEV (reference sequence). The CDR3 here is CASSSGTGTRWPQHF.

The V call is TRBV20-1, the J call TRBJ2-7; TCRdb returns TRBD1, unconfirmable since there is no DNA. There are 15 residues in the CDR3. Germline values: CDR1 DFQATT, CDR2 SNEGSKA (reference sequence). CDR3 amino acids: CSARDITGGGYEQYF.

J is TRBJ2-5 and V is TRBV6-1; TCRdb calls TRBD1, which cannot be checked without DNA. The CDR3 has 15 residues. CDR1 and CDR2 (germline): MNHNS, SASEGT. The CDR3 protein is CASTNGAVPQETQYF.

The V and J genes are TRBV6-5 and TRBJ1-3; TCRdb picks TRBD1, but there is no DNA to check that call. CDR1 and CDR2 (germline): MNHEY, SVGAGI. CDR3 length: 16 residues. CDR3 amino acids: CASSPSPGSSGNTIYF.

V gene TRBV27 combines with J gene TRBJ2-3; TCRdb calls TRBD1, which cannot be checked without DNA. This CDR3 is 12 amino acids long. The germline gives CDR1 MNHEY, CDR2 SMNVEV (reference sequence). The CDR3 here is CASSRGLDTQYF.